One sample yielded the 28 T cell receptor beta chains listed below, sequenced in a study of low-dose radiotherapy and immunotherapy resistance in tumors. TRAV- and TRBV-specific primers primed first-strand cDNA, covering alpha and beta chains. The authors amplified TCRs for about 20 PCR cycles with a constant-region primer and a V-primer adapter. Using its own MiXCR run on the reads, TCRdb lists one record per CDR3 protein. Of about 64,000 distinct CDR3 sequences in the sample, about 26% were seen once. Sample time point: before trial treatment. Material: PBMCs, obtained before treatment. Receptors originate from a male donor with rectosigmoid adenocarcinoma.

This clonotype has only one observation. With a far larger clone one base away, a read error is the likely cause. In DNA, the CDR3 is TGTGCCAGCAACCCTCTAGAGGATGGGGAGTATTTT. Its translation is CASNPLEDGEYF. V is TRBV19 and J is TRBJ2-3; D is unresolved. Trimming removed 9 bases at V and 13 bases at J, with 20 bases between. In germline, CDR1 is LNHDA, CDR2 SQIVND (reference sequence). This CDR3 has 12 residues.

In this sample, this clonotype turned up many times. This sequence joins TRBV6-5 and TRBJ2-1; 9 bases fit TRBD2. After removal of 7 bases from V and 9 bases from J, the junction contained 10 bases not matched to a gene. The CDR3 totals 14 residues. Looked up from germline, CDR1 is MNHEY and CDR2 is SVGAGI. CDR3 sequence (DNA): TGTGCCAGCAAGGGACTAGCCGGTTTTAGTGAGCAGTTCTTC. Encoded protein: CASKGLAGFSEQFF.

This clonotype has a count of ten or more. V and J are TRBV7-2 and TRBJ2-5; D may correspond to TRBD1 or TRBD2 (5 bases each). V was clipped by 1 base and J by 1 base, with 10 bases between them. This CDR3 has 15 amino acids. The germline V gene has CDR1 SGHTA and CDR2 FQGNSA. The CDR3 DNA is TGTGCCAGCAGCTTAGGGGGCGGGCCCCAAGAGACCCAGTACTTC. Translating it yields CASSLGGGPQETQYF.

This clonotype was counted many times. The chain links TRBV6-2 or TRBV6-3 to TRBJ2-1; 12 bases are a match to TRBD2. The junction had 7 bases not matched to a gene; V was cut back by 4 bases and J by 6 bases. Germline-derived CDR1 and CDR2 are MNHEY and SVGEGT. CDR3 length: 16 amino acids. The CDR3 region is CASSSPTSGSVNEQFF. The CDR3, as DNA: TGTGCCAGCAGTTCCCCGACTAGCGGGAGTGTCAATGAGCAGTTCTTC.

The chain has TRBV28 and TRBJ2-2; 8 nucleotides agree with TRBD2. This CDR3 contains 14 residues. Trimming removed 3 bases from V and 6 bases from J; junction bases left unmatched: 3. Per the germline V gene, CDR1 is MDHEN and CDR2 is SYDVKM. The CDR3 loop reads CASSLAGGSGELFF. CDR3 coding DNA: TGTGCCAGCAGTTTGGCGGGAGGTTCCGGGGAGCTGTTTTTT.

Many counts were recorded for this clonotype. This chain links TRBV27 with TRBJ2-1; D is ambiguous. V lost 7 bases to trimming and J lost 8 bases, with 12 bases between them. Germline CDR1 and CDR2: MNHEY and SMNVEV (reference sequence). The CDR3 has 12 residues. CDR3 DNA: TGTGCCAGCACCCGATCCGGCGATGAGCAGTTCTTC. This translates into CASTRSGDEQFF.

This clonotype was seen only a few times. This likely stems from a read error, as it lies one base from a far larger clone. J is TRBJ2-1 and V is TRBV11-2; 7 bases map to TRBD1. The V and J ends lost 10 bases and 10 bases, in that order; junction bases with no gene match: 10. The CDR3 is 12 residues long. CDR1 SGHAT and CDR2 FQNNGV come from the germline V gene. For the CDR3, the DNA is TGTGCCACTATAAAGGGGGCCGGCGAGCAGTTCTTC. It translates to CATIKGAGEQFF.

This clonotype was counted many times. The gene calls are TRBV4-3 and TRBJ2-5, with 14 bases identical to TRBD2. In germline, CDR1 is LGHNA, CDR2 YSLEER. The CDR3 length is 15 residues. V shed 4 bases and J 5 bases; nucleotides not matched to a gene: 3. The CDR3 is CASSLGLAGGETQYF. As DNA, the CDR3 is TGCGCCAGCAGCCTCGGACTAGCGGGAGGCGAGACCCAGTACTTC.

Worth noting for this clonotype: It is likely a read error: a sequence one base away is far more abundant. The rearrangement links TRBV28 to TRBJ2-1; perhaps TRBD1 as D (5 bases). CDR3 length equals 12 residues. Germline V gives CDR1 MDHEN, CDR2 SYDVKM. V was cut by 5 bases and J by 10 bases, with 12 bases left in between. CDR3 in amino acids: CASSAQGYEQFF. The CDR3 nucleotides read TGTGCCAGCAGTGCTCAGGGCTACGAGCAGTTCTTC.

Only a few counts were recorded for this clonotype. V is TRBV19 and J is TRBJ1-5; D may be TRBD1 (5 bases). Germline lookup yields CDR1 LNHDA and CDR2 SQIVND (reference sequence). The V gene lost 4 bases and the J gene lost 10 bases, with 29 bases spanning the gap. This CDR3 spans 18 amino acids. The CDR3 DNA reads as TGTGCCAGTAGTACCCGGTCGGGGGAACCCCGGTCGGGGGAACCCCAGCATTTT. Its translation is CASSTRSGEPRSGEPQHF.

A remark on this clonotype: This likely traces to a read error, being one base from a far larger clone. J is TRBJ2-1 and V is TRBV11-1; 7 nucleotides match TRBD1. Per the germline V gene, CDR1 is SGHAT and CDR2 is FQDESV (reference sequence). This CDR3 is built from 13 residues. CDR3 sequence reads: CVSSLRQGNEQFF. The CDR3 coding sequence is TGTGTCAGCAGCTTGAGACAGGGCAATGAGCAGTTCTTC.

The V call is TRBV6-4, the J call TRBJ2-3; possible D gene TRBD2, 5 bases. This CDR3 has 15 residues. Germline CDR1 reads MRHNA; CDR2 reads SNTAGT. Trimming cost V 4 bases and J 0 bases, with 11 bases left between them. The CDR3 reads CASSVSGTSTDTQYF. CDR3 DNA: TGTGCCAGCAGTGTCAGCGGCACTAGCACAGATACGCAGTATTTT.

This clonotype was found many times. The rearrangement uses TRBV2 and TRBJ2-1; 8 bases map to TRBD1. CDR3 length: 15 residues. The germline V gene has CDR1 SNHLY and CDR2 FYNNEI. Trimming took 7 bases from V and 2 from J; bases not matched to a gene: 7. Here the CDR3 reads CASMVQGGPYNEQFF. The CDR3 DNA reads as TGTGCCAGCATGGTACAGGGGGGCCCCTACAATGAGCAGTTCTTC.

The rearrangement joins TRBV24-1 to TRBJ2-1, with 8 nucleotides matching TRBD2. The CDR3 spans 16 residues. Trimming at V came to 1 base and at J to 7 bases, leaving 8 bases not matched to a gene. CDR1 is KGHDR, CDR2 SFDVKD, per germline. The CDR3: CATSDLGAGVGNEQFF. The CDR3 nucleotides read TGTGCCACCAGTGATTTAGGAGCGGGAGTAGGAAATGAGCAGTTCTTC.

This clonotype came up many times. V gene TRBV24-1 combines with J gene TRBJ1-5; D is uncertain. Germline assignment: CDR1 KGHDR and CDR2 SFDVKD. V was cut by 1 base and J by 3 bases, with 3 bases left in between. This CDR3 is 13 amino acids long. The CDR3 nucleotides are TGTGCCACCAGTGATTTCCCCAATCAGCCCCAGCATTTT. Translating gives CATSDFPNQPQHF.

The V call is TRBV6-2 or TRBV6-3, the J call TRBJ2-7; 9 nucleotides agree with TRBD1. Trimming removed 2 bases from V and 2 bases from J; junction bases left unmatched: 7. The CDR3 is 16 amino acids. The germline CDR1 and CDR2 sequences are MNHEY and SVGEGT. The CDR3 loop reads CASSYDRGDTTYEQYF. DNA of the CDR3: TGTGCCAGCAGTTACGACAGGGGGGATACGACCTACGAGCAGTACTTC.

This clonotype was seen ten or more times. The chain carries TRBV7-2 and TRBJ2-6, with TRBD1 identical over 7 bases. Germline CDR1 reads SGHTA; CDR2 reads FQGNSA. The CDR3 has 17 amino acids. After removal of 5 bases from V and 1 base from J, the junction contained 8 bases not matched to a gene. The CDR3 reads CASSPPGQLSGANVLTF. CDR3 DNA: TGTGCCAGCAGCCCGCCGGGACAGTTGTCTGGGGCCAACGTCCTGACTTTC.

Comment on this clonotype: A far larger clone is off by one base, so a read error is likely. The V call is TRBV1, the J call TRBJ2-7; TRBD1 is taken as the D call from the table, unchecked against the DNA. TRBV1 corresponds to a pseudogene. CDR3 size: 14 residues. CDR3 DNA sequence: TGCACCAGCAGCCAAGATCGGGGGGCTTACGAGCAGTACTTC. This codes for CTSSQDRGAYEQYF.

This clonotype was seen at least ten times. The CDR3 nucleotides are TGTGCCAGCAGCTTAAACCCGGCAGTCCGGGGAGAGACCCAGTACTTC. It encodes CASSLNPAVRGETQYF. The rearrangement joins TRBV7-2 to TRBJ2-5, with D tentatively TRBD2 (5 bases). The length of the CDR3 is 16 residues. From germline, CDR1 is SGHTA and CDR2 FQGNSA. V lost 2 bases and J lost 4, with 17 bases in between.

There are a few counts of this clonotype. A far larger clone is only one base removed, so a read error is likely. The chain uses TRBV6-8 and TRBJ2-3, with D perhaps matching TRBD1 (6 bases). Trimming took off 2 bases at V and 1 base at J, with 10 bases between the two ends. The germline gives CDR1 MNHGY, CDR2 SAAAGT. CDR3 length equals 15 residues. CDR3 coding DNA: TGTGCCAGCAGTTACCGGGACATCGGCACAGATACGCAGTATTTT. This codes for CASSYRDIGTDTQYF.

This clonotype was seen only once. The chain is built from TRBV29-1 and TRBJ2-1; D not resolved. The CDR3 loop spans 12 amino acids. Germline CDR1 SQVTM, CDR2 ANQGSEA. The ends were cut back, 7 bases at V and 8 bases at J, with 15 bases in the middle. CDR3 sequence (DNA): TGCAGCGCCCGGTCTAGTGGATATGAGCAGTTCTTC. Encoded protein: CSARSSGYEQFF.

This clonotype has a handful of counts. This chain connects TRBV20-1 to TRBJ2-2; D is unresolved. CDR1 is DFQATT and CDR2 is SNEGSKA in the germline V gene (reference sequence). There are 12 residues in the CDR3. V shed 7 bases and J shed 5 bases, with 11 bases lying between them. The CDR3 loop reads CSVQALTGELFF. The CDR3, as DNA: TGCAGTGTCCAGGCCCTGACCGGGGAGCTGTTTTTT.

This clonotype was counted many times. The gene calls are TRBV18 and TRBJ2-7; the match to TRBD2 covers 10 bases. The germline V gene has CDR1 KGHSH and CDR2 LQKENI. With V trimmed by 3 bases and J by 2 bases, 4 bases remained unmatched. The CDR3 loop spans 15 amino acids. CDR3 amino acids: CASSPGLAATYEQYF. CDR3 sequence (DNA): TGTGCCAGCTCACCTGGACTAGCGGCCACCTACGAGCAGTACTTC.

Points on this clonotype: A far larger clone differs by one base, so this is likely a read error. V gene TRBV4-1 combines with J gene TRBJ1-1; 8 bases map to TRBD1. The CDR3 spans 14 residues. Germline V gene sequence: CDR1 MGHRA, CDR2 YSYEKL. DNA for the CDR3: TGTGCCAGCAGCCCAGGGGGCAGGGACACTGAAGCTATCTTT. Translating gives CASSPGGRDTEAIF.

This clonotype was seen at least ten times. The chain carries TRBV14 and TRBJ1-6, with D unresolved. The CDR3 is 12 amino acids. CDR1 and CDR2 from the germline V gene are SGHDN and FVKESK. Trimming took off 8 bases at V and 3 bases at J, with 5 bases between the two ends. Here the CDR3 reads CASGLYNSPLHF. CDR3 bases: TGTGCCAGCGGACTCTATAATTCACCCCTCCACTTT. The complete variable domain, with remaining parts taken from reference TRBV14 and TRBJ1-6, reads EAGVTQFPSHSVIEKGQTVTLRCDPISGHDNLYWYRRVMGKEIKFLLHFVKESKQDESGMPNNRFLAERTGGTYSTLKVQPAELEDSGVYFCASGLYNSPLHFGNGTRLTVT.

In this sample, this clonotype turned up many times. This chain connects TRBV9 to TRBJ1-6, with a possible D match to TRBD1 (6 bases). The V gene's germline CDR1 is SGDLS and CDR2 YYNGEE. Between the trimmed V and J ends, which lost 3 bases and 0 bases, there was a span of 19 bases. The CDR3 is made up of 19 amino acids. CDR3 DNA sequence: TGTGCCAGCAGCGAGCGGACAGAACATGCTAGCTCCTATAATTCACCCCTCCACTTT. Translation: CASSERTEHASSYNSPLHF.

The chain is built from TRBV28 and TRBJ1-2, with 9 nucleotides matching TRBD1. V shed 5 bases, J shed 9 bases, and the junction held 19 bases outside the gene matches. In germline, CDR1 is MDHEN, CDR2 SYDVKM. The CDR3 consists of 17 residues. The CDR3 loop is CASSPPGQGVKSRSYTF. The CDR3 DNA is TGTGCCAGCAGTCCGCCGGGACAGGGTGTGAAGAGTCGGAGCTACACCTTC.

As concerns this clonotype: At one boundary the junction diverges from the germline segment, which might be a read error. The CDR3 loop reads CASSYANSNQPQHF. As DNA, the CDR3 is TGTGCCAGCAGTTACGCAAATAGCAATCAGCCCCAACATTTT. The J gene is TRBJ1-5, the V gene TRBV6-5; D not certain. CDR1 and CDR2 from the germline V gene are MNHEY and SVGAGI. The CDR3 runs 14 residues.